This is a list of T cell receptor beta chains from one sample in a study of blood T cell repertoires in COVID-19. The assay was immunoSEQ multiplex PCR, and TCRdb's table has in-frame clones only and misses some. The sample holds under 300,000 clones; 70% to 85% are singletons and the top ten take around 3.4%. The specimen sequenced was peripheral blood. These receptors originate from an elderly woman with acute or convalescent COVID-19. CDR3s include the opening cysteine and the closing phenylalanine or tryptophan. D genes are given only for firm matches. For some rows the clone size is stated as once, few or many, or as a class when expanded; others skip it.

CDR3 DNA	CDR3 protein	clone size	V gene	J gene	D gene
TGTGCCAGCAGGACGACAGGGTACCTAAGCAATGAGCAGTTCTTC	CASRTTGYLSNEQFF	NA	TRBV2	TRBJ2-1	TRBD1
TGTGCCAGCAGCTCCACAGGGAATGAAGCTTTCTTT	CASSSTGNEAFF	NA	TRBV7-9	TRBJ1-1	NA
TGTGCCAGCAGTGATGACAGGGAGGCCTATGGCTACACCTTC	CASSDDREAYGYTF	NA	TRBV6-4	TRBJ1-2	TRBD1
TGTGCCAGCAGGGGCAGGGGGTACGAGCAGTACTTC	CASRGRGYEQYF	few	TRBV6-5	TRBJ2-7	TRBD1
TGTGCCAGCAGCCAGCCAGGGCACTCCTACAATGAGCAGTTCTTC	CASSQPGHSYNEQFF	NA	TRBV4-2	TRBJ2-1	NA
TGTGCCAGCAGCTTATATCTCAGGGGGCGGGCCGGGGAGCTGTTTTTT	CASSLYLRGRAGELFF	NA	TRBV7-3	TRBJ2-2	TRBD1
TGTGCCAGTCATAGCCGGGGGGTTCCTGAAGCTTTCTTT	CASHSRGVPEAFF	NA	TRBV19	TRBJ1-1	NA
TGTGCCACCAGCAGAGATAATTACTATGGCTACACCTTC	CATSRDNYYGYTF	NA	TRBV15	TRBJ1-2	NA
TGTGCCAGCAGCCCACTGACAGGGAGCCGTGGCCAGCCCCAGCATTTT	CASSPLTGSRGQPQHF	NA	TRBV7-9	TRBJ1-5	TRBD1
TGCGCCAGCAGCCAACTAGCGGGGCAATACGAGCAGTACTTC	CASSQLAGQYEQYF	NA	TRBV4-1	TRBJ2-7	TRBD2
TGCGCCAGCACCAACGGACAGGGGGCGGAGGAGCAGTACTTC	CASTNGQGAEEQYF	NA	TRBV5-1	TRBJ2-7	TRBD1
TGTGCCAGCAGCCCACTAGCGGGAAGCACAGATACGCAGTATTTT	CASSPLAGSTDTQYF	few	TRBV11-1	TRBJ2-3	TRBD2
TGTGCCAGCAGCTTAGAGAGGGGGTTGAAGGACAGTCGGTTCTTC	CASSLERGLKDSRFF	many	TRBV7-8	TRBJ2-1	NA
TGTGCCAGCAGTCAAGACAGGGGGACTAGGTCCAGCTCCTATAATTCACCCCTCCACTTT	CASSQDRGTRSSSYNSPLHF	few	TRBV7-8	TRBJ1-6	TRBD1
TGTGCCAGCTCACCACAATCGGCGGGTGAAGAGACCCAGTACTTC	CASSPQSAGEETQYF	NA	TRBV18	TRBJ2-5	NA
TGTGCCAGCAGGCGGGACAGGGTTCGAGGCTACACCTTC	CASRRDRVRGYTF	NA	TRBV12-3/TRBV12-4	TRBJ1-2	TRBD1
TGTGCCAGCAGTTTAGGACAGGTGCAGCCCCAGCATTTT	CASSLGQVQPQHF	many	TRBV12-3/TRBV12-4	TRBJ1-5	NA
TGTGCCAGTAGTATCGGTGGGAGGGCCTACAATGAGCAGTTCTTC	CASSIGGRAYNEQFF	NA	TRBV19	TRBJ2-1	TRBD2
TGCGCCAGCAGCACCGGGCACACAGGGGGCGTTGACGGCTACACCTTC	CASSTGHTGGVDGYTF	few	TRBV5-1	TRBJ1-2	TRBD1
TGCAGTAGGACAACTAACTATGGCTACACCTTC	CSRTTNYGYTF	NA	TRBV20-1	TRBJ1-2	NA
TGCAGTGCCCTCTCCACAGATACGCAGTATTTT	CSALSTDTQYF	NA	TRBV20-1	TRBJ2-3	NA
TGTGCCAGTAGTATTGTTGACAAGGGGAGGAGTGCTTTCTTT	CASSIVDKGRSAFF	NA	TRBV19	TRBJ1-1	NA
TGTGCCAGCAGACCTTGGGGGGGCTACGAGCAGTACTTC	CASRPWGGYEQYF	NA	TRBV7-9	TRBJ2-7	TRBD2
TGTGCCAGCAGCTTGGCAGCGAACACCGGGGAGCTGTTTTTT	CASSLAANTGELFF	NA	TRBV5-6	TRBJ2-2	NA
TGTGCCAGCAGTCCCCACGGCCGGGGGGGCCTTTCCGATACGCAGTATTTT	CASSPHGRGGLSDTQYF	NA	TRBV6-6	TRBJ2-3	TRBD2
TGCGCCAGCAGCGGCGGACAGTCAGCAGGAAACACCATATATTTT	CASSGGQSAGNTIYF	NA	TRBV5-1	TRBJ1-3	NA
TGTGCCAGCAGTAGACAGGGGGTTAGCACTGAAGCTTTCTTT	CASSRQGVSTEAFF	NA	TRBV6-2/TRBV6-3	TRBJ1-1	TRBD1
TGTGCCAGCAGTTACTATGGGACAGGGAATGAAGCTTTCTTT	CASSYYGTGNEAFF	NA	TRBV6-5	TRBJ1-1	TRBD1
TGTGCCAGCAGCGAGGGGGCGCGCTCCTACGAGCAGTACTTC	CASSEGARSYEQYF	NA	TRBV5-5	TRBJ2-7	TRBD1
TGTGCCAGCGCGACAGCCGAAGTAATGAACACTGAAGCTTTCTTT	CASATAEVMNTEAFF	NA	TRBV6-5	TRBJ1-1	NA
TGTGCCAGCATCTCATCCGGGGAGGCGGTCAATCAGCCCCAGCATTTT	CASISSGEAVNQPQHF	NA	TRBV6-6	TRBJ1-5	NA
TGTGCCAGCAGTTACAAGGAGACAGCCGACTATGGCTACACCTTC	CASSYKETADYGYTF	NA	TRBV6-5	TRBJ1-2	NA
TGTGCCAGCAGCTACAGGAACACCGGGGAGCTGTTTTTT	CASSYRNTGELFF	NA	TRBV11-1	TRBJ2-2	NA
TGTGCCAGCAGCTTACAGGGTCTTTATAATTCACCCCTCCACTTT	CASSLQGLYNSPLHF	once	TRBV7-9	TRBJ1-6	NA
TGTGCCAGCAGTTCGTCCCGGGACAGGAGCACTGAAGCTTTCTTT	CASSSSRDRSTEAFF	many	TRBV7-9	TRBJ1-1	TRBD1
TGTGCCAGCAGCAAAGGGAGGGCCGACTACAATGAGCAGTTCTTC	CASSKGRADYNEQFF	NA	TRBV7-9	TRBJ2-1	TRBD2
TGTGCCAGCAGCACGCTCGGGCAACAGGGCTCTGGAAACACCATATATTTT	CASSTLGQQGSGNTIYF	NA	TRBV21-1	TRBJ1-3	NA
TGCGCCAGCAGTTACAGGGTGGTAGACACTGAAGCTTTCTTT	CASSYRVVDTEAFF	NA	TRBV4-3	TRBJ1-1	NA
TGTGCCAGCAGCCAGGACTCGGGACAGGCCTCCTACGAGCAGTACTTC	CASSQDSGQASYEQYF	NA	TRBV3-1/TRBV3-2	TRBJ2-7	TRBD1
TGTGCCAGCAGCCAGTCTAGGGCAGGGGCTTTCTTT	CASSQSRAGAFF	many	TRBV3-1/TRBV3-2	TRBJ1-1	NA
TGTGCCAGCAGCGTAACGGACGGGAGCTTGGAGACCCAGTACTTC	CASSVTDGSLETQYF	NA	TRBV9	TRBJ2-5	NA
TGCAGTGCTAGTGGTGCTGGCAACACAGATACGCAGTATTTT	CSASGAGNTDTQYF	NA	TRBV20-1	TRBJ2-3	NA
TGTGCCAGCACCCGGACAGGGACCTACGAGCAGTACTTC	CASTRTGTYEQYF	NA	TRBV21-1	TRBJ2-7	NA
TGTGCCAGCAGCTTAGCTACGGGGCGGGGAAGCAATCAGCCCCAGCATTTT	CASSLATGRGSNQPQHF	few	TRBV7-8	TRBJ1-5	NA
TGCAGTGCTAGTGCCGGGACAGCTAGCAATCAGCCCCAGCATTTT	CSASAGTASNQPQHF	once	TRBV20-1	TRBJ1-5	TRBD1
TGTGCCAGCAGCTTAGGGGGCGGGCCAGCGGGGCCCCGGAAGACCCAGTACTTC	CASSLGGGPAGPRKTQYF	NA	TRBV7-2	TRBJ2-5	TRBD2
TGTGCCACCAGCAGAGAACAGGGAAATTACGAGCAGTACTTC	CATSREQGNYEQYF	NA	TRBV15	TRBJ2-7	NA
TGTGCCAGCAGCCCCGGACAGGCCCGAAGGGGAAAACTGTTTTTT	CASSPGQARRGKLFF	NA	TRBV16	TRBJ1-4	TRBD1
TGTGCCAGCAGCCATAGAGGGAACACTGAAGCTTTCTTT	CASSHRGNTEAFF	NA	TRBV3-1/TRBV3-2	TRBJ1-1	NA
TGTGCCAGCAGCCAAGATCTCTCGGGGGGTGGGATTGGCTACACCTTC	CASSQDLSGGGIGYTF	NA	TRBV3-1/TRBV3-2	TRBJ1-2	NA
TGTGCCAGCGGCGTTGGGGTTAGGGCTAGCGGAAGCACAGATACGCAGTATTTT	CASGVGVRASGSTDTQYF	few	TRBV27	TRBJ2-3	TRBD2
TGTGCCACCAGTGAGAGGACACCCGGGACTAGCGGGAACAATGAGCAGTTCTTC	CATSERTPGTSGNNEQFF	NA	TRBV24-1	TRBJ2-1	TRBD2
TGTGCCAGCAGCCGAGAGTTAGCGGCAGATACGCAGTATTTT	CASSRELAADTQYF	NA	TRBV3-1/TRBV3-2	TRBJ2-3	NA
TGTGCCAGCAGTTACCGGGGTAGCGGGGGGTACAATGAGCAGTTCTTC	CASSYRGSGGYNEQFF	NA	TRBV6-2/TRBV6-3	TRBJ2-1	TRBD2
TGTGCCAGCAGCCGGGCCCCGGGACAGGGCACCGGGGAGCTGTTTTTT	CASSRAPGQGTGELFF	NA	TRBV3-1/TRBV3-2	TRBJ2-2	TRBD1